This is a list of T cell receptor beta chains from one sample in a study of shared clonotypes between healthy human individuals. The assay was immunoSEQ multiplex PCR, and TCRdb's table has in-frame clones only and misses some. The profile shows 2 million to 3 million clones, over 85% of them singletons. The sample consisted of naive CD4+ T cells from PBMCs. These receptors were obtained from a young man in good health. Some clones in this sample may be carry-over from other donors' samples. Both conserved end residues are part of each CDR3. A D gene is named only where the DNA matches it firmly. Some rows mark clone size as missing; the rest say once, few, many or name a class of expanded clone.

d_call clone_size j_call v_call cdr3_aa cdr3_nt
- - TRBJ2-5 TRBV5-1 CASSLGLGEQETQYF TGCGCCAGCAGCTTGGGCTTGGGGGAACAAGAGACCCAGTACTTC
- - TRBJ2-2 TRBV5-1 CASSLAEGAGELFF TGCGCCAGCAGCTTGGCCGAGGGGGCCGGGGAGCTGTTTTTT
- - TRBJ2-1 TRBV19 CASSRGWSHNEQFF TGTGCCAGTTCCCGAGGGTGGAGCCACAATGAGCAGTTCTTC
- - TRBJ2-3 TRBV18 CASSPPGVRGGSTDTQYF TGTGCCAGCTCACCCCCTGGGGTCCGGGGAGGAAGCACAGATACGCAGTATTTT
TRBD1 - TRBJ1-5 TRBV19 CASRPRDRGDQPQHF TGTGCCAGTCGACCAAGGGACAGGGGGGATCAGCCCCAGCATTTT
TRBD2 - TRBJ2-1 TRBV28 CAHLSGGRPYNEQFF TGTGCCCACCTATCGGGCGGGAGGCCCTACAATGAGCAGTTCTTC
TRBD1 - TRBJ2-1 TRBV28 CASSSAPGQGANNEQFF TGTGCCAGCAGTTCCGCCCCGGGACAGGGGGCCAACAATGAGCAGTTCTTC
- - TRBJ2-2 TRBV7-3 CASSWLRNTGELFF TGTGCCAGCAGCTGGTTACGGAACACCGGGGAGCTGTTTTTT
TRBD2 - TRBJ2-2 TRBV6-6 CASSDSGSDTGELFF TGTGCCAGCAGTGATAGCGGGTCCGACACCGGGGAGCTGTTTTTT
- - TRBJ2-2 TRBV2 CASSGLGSSNTGELFF TGTGCCAGCAGCGGCTTGGGTAGCTCGAACACCGGGGAGCTGTTTTTT
TRBD2 - TRBJ2-7 TRBV29-1 CSVTGTSGAIEQYF TGCAGCGTTACGGGGACTAGCGGGGCCATAGAGCAGTACTTC
- - TRBJ1-6 TRBV11-2 CASSFRDPNSPLHF TGTGCCAGCAGCTTCCGGGACCCTAATTCACCCCTCCACTTT
- - TRBJ1-5 TRBV23-1 CASSHIVRTDNQPQHF TGCGCCAGCAGTCATATAGTCCGGACAGACAATCAGCCCCAGCATTTT
- few TRBJ1-5 TRBV30 CAWGRGSNQPQHF TGTGCCTGGGGCAGGGGTAGCAATCAGCCCCAGCATTTT
TRBD1 - TRBJ1-6 TRBV28 CALQGPSSPLHF TGTGCGCTACAGGGGCCTTCTTCACCCCTCCACTTT
- - TRBJ1-1 TRBV5-1 CASSPSGAIEAFF TGCGCCAGCAGCCCATCGGGCGCGATCGAAGCTTTCTTT
- once TRBJ2-7 TRBV10-3 CAISERDSNYEQYF TGTGCCATCAGTGAACGCGACAGCAACTACGAGCAGTACTTC
TRBD2 - TRBJ2-7 TRBV2 CASGTSGNYEQYF TGTGCCAGCGGGACTAGCGGAAACTACGAGCAGTACTTC
- - TRBJ1-6 TRBV30 CAWRPEPHNSPLHF TGTGCCTGGAGACCTGAACCTCATAATTCACCCCTCCACTTT
TRBD1 - TRBJ2-7 TRBV10-1 CASSSGGSYEQYF TGCGCCAGCAGTTCAGGGGGTTCCTACGAGCAGTACTTC
- - TRBJ2-6 TRBV27 CASSSGWGPGANVLTF TGTGCCAGCAGTTCTGGGTGGGGACCTGGGGCCAACGTCCTGACTTTC
TRBD1 - TRBJ2-7 TRBV28 CASSPPGTAVLEQYF TGTGCCAGCAGTCCCCCCGGGACAGCCGTCCTCGAGCAGTACTTC
- - TRBJ2-5 TRBV5-1 CASSFQPQGGETQYF TGCGCCAGCAGCTTCCAACCCCAGGGGGGAGAGACCCAGTACTTC
TRBD1 - TRBJ1-4 TRBV30 CAWRNRGGEKLFF TGTGCCTGGAGAAACAGGGGTGGAGAAAAACTGTTTTTT
- - TRBJ1-2 TRBV29-1 CSVVLPGESNYGYTF TGCAGCGTCGTACTTCCAGGGGAATCTAACTATGGCTACACCTTC
- - TRBJ1-1 TRBV7-2 CASSSGQRSAFF TGTGCCAGCAGCTCGGGGCAAAGATCGGCTTTCTTT
TRBD1 - TRBJ1-2 TRBV7-9 CASRRTGGEDYGYTF TGTGCCAGCAGGCGGACAGGAGGGGAGGACTATGGCTACACCTTC
TRBD1 - TRBJ1-2 TRBV6-5 CASSVGQNYGYTF TGTGCCAGCAGTGTGGGACAGAACTATGGCTACACCTTC
TRBD1 - TRBJ2-7 TRBV6-6 CASSYSQQGAIEQYF TGTGCCAGCAGTTACTCGCAACAGGGGGCTATCGAGCAGTACTTC
- - TRBJ2-5 TRBV4-1 CASSQEQDHKIRIGWETQYF TGCGCCAGCAGCCAAGAACAGGACCACAAGATTAGGATTGGTTGGGAGACCCAGTACTTC
TRBD1 - TRBJ1-4 TRBV28 CASRYHGDSLRNEKLFF TGTGCCAGCAGATATCATGGGGACAGCTTAAGGAATGAAAAACTGTTTTTT
- - TRBJ2-7 TRBV19 CATGSSPYEQYF TGTGCCACCGGGAGCAGTCCCTACGAGCAGTACTTC
- - TRBJ1-2 TRBV27 CASSPKPGPSNYGYTF TGTGCCAGCAGTCCGAAGCCAGGGCCCTCTAACTATGGCTACACCTTC
- - TRBJ2-3 TRBV18 CASSRDRADTQYF TGTGCCAGCTCACGGGACCGGGCGGATACGCAGTATTTT
- - TRBJ2-1 TRBV6-5 CASSRNRDSYNEQFF TGTGCCAGCAGTCGAAACAGGGACTCCTACAATGAGCAGTTCTTC
TRBD2 once TRBJ2-3 TRBV7-2 CASSFRTRPDTQYF TGTGCCAGCAGCTTCCGGACTAGACCAGATACGCAGTATTTT